The 8 T cell receptor beta chains below come from one sample, sequenced in a study of tumor-infiltrating lymphocytes in primary liver carcinoma. A primer matching the constant region was used to make TCR beta cDNA from 450 to 500 ng of total RNA. Libraries covering TCR beta were generated through three nested multiplex PCR rounds (using a slightly modified ARM-PCR). Researchers ran the first two PCR rounds for approximately 10 cycles each with TRBV1-TRBV30 forward primers and a C-beta reverse primer. TCRdb analysed the multiplex PCR reads with MiXCR anew, one entry per CDR3 protein. The data show 310,000 or so distinct CDR3 sequences, with around three fifths seen just once and about 18% held by the top ten. Alongside blood RNA obtained from unsorted whole blood, germline DNA was also extracted. Sequenced sample: peripheral blood. The receptors were sampled from a woman aged 25 to 45 with primary liver carcinoma and hepatitis B virus infection.

The chain uses TRBV29-1 and TRBJ2-7, with 8 bases that match TRBD2. With V trimmed by 6 bases and J by 3 bases, 16 bases remained unmatched. This CDR3 spans 16 amino acids. In germline, CDR1 is SQVTM, CDR2 ANQGSEA. DNA for the CDR3: TGCAGCGTCATGCGGGGGGTTGAGACGGCCTACTACGAGCAGTACTTC. Its translation is CSVMRGVETAYYEQYF.

The rearrangement joins TRBV28 to TRBJ2-3; the match to TRBD2 covers 7 bases. Germline V gives CDR1 MDHEN, CDR2 SYDVKM. Unmatched junction bases numbered 8, after V lost 5 bases and J lost 0 bases. There are 16 residues in the CDR3. The CDR3 bases are TGTGCCAGCAGTCGGCGGGGGTCTGCTAGCACAGATACGCAGTATTTT. Protein: CASSRRGSASTDTQYF.

The chain links TRBV5-4 to TRBJ2-6; D perhaps matches TRBD1 (5 bases). This CDR3 is 16 amino acids long. Per the germline V gene, CDR1 is SGHNT and CDR2 is YYREEE (reference sequence). Trimming pared 3 bases from V and 1 base from J, leaving 11 bases between. The CDR3 region has the DNA TGTGCCAGCAGCTCCCCGACAGCTTCTGGGGCCAACGTCCTGACTTTC. Its translation is CASSSPTASGANVLTF.

The chain has TRBV30 and TRBJ2-1; no clear D. The CDR3 loop spans 11 amino acids. The germline V gene has CDR1 GTSNPN and CDR2 SVGIG (reference sequence). V gave up 1 base and J gave up 9 bases, with 7 bases separating them. CDR3 in DNA: TGTGCCTGGAGTGGGTCCTTTGAGCAGTTCTTC. This codes for CAWSGSFEQFF.

Details on this clonotype: A much larger clonotype is one base distant, so this may be a read error. CDR3 nucleotide sequence: TGCAGCTCCTTGGACCCCCGAACTAATGAAAAACTGTTTTTT. It encodes CSSLDPRTNEKLFF. This chain connects TRBV29-1 to TRBJ1-4; unclear D gene. Germline V gene lookup returns CDR1 SQVTM and CDR2 ANQGSEA. V lost 8 bases and J lost 1, with 14 bases in between. CDR3 size: 14 residues.

With respect to this clonotype: This may stem from a read error, because a much larger clone lies one nucleotide away. The V and J genes are TRBV12-3 or TRBV12-4 and TRBJ2-4; TRBD2 is a possible D gene (6 bases). The CDR3 is 10 residues long. For the CDR3, the DNA is TGTGTCAGCGGGTCATCCATTCAGTACTTC. Its protein is CVSGSSIQYF.

This clonotype was counted between two and nine times. The CDR3 DNA sequence: TGTGCCAGCAGACAGGGGAACTATGGCTACACCTTC. This translates into CASRQGNYGYTF. The V call is TRBV12-3 or TRBV12-4, the J call TRBJ1-2; 7 bases are shared with TRBD1. After removal of 6 bases from V and 2 bases from J, the junction contained 0 bases not matched to a gene. This CDR3 comprises 12 residues.

This chain connects TRBV11-2 to TRBJ2-5, with D perhaps TRBD1 or TRBD2 (5 bases each). Germline V gene data show CDR1 as SGHAT and CDR2 as FQNNGV. The CDR3 contains 20 residues. V lost 0 bases, J lost 5 bases, and 28 bases lay in between. The CDR3, as DNA: TGTGCCAGCAGCTTAGATCGGAGCGGCCCCTTTTCCAGGGCTCGGGAGACCCAGTACTTC. It encodes CASSLDRSGPFSRARETQYF.